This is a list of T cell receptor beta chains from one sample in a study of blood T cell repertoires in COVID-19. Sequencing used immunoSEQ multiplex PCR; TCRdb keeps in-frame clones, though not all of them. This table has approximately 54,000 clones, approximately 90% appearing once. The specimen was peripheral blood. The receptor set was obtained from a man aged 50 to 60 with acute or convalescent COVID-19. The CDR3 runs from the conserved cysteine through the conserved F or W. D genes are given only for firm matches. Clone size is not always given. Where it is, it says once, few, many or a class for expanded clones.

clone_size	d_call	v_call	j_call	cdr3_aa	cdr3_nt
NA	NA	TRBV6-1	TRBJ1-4	CASSEVWQGGEKLFF	TGTGCCAGCAGTGAAGTTTGGCAGGGTGGTGAAAAACTGTTTTTT
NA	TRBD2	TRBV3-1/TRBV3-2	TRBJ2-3	CASSEGPGTSGRSSTDTQYF	TGTGCCAGCAGCGAAGGCCCCGGGACTAGCGGGAGAAGTAGCACAGATACGCAGTATTTT
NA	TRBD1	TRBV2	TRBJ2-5	CASSEVLGTGGVGETQYF	TGTGCCAGCAGTGAAGTATTGGGGACAGGGGGCGTTGGGGAGACCCAGTACTTC
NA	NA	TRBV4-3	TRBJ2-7	CASSQEVDARLYEQYF	TGCGCCAGCAGCCAAGAGGTAGATGCGAGACTTTACGAGCAGTACTTC
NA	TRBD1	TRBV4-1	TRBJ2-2	CASSPVGQGIIGELFF	TGCGCCAGCAGCCCCGTCGGACAGGGGATTATCGGGGAGCTGTTTTTT
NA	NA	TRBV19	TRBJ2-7	CASSSSRGKNEQYF	TGTGCCAGTAGTAGTAGCAGGGGCAAGAACGAGCAGTACTTC
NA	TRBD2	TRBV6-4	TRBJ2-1	CASSDFSGNSYNEQFF	TGTGCCAGCAGTGACTTTAGCGGGAACTCCTACAATGAGCAGTTCTTC
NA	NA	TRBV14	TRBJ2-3	CASSQFLVRGMKDTQYF	TGTGCCAGCAGCCAATTTCTTGTGCGCGGGATGAAAGATACGCAGTATTTT
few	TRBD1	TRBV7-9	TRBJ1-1	CASSSGQFSEAFF	TGTGCCAGCAGCTCGGGACAGTTCAGCGAAGCTTTCTTT
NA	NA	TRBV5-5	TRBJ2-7	CASSLTGLGSYEQYF	TGTGCCAGCAGCTTGACAGGGTTAGGGTCCTACGAGCAGTACTTC
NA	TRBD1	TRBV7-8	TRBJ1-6	CASSLARTGGLPLHF	TGTGCCAGCAGCTTAGCGAGGACAGGGGGTTTACCCCTCCACTTT
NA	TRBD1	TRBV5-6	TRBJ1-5	CASSLTGSNQPQHF	TGTGCCAGCAGCCTGACAGGGAGCAATCAGCCCCAGCATTTT
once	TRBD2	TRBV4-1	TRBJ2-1	CASAKDLAGVYNEQFF	TGCGCCAGCGCAAAGGACCTAGCGGGAGTCTACAATGAGCAGTTCTTC
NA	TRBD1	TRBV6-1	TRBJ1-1	CASSERGPGRAVMNTEAFF	TGTGCCAGCAGTGAAAGGGGGCCGGGACGCGCAGTTATGAACACTGAAGCTTTCTTT
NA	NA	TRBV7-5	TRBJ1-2	CVRSPGQGNYGYTF	TGTGTCAGAAGCCCCGGACAGGGAAACTATGGCTACACCTTC
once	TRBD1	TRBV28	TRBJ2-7	CASSHTGGTRPSYEQYF	TGTGCCAGCAGTCATACAGGGGGGACCCGACCCTCTTACGAGCAGTACTTC
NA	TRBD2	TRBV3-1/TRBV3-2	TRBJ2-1	CARNKGGGQTSGTYNEQFF	TGTGCCCGCAACAAGGGGGGGGGCCAAACTAGCGGGACCTACAATGAGCAGTTCTTC
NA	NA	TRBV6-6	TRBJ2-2	CASSYPENTGELFF	TGTGCCAGCAGTTACCCAGAGAACACCGGGGAGCTGTTTTTT
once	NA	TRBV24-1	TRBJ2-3	CATSDSKGRDFLTQYF	TGTGCCACCAGTGATTCGAAAGGACGGGATTTTCTTACGCAGTATTTT
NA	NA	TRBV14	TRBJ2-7	CASSRGPYEQYF	TGTGCCAGCAGCCGGGGCCCCTACGAGCAGTACTTC
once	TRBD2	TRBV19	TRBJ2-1	CASKDEGRASEQFF	TGTGCCAGTAAGGATGAGGGGAGGGCAAGTGAGCAGTTCTTC
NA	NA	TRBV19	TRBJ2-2	CASSILSTQGTGELFF	TGTGCCAGTAGTATTCTCTCTACCCAGGGGACCGGGGAGCTGTTTTTT